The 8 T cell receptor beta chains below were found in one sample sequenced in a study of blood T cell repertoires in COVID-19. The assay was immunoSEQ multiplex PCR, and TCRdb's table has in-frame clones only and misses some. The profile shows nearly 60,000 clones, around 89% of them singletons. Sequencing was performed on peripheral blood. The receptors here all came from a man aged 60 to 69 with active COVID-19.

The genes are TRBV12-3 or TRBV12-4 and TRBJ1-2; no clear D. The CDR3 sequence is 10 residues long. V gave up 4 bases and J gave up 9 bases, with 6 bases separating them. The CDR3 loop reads CASSYNSYTF. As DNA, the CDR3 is TGTGCCAGCAGTTATAACAGCTACACCTTC.

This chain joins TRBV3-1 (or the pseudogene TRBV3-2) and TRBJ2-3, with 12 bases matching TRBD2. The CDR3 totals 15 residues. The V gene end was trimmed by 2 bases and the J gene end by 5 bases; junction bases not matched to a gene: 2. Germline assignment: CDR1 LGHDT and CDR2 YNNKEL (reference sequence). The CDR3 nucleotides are TGTGCCAGCAGCCAAATGGGACTAGCGGGAGATACGCAGTATTTT. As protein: CASSQMGLAGDTQYF.

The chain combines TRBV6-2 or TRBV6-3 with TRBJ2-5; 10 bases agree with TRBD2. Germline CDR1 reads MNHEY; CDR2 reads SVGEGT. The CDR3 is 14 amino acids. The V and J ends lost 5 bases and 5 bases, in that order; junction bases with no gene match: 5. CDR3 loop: CASSQRGGRETQYF. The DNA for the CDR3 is TGTGCCAGCAGTCAGCGGGGGGGCAGGGAGACCCAGTACTTC.

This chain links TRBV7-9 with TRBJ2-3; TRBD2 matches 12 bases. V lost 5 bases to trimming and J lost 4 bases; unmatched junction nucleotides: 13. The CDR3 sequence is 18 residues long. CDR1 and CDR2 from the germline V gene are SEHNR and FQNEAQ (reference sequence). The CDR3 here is CASSEPGLAGTLADTQYF. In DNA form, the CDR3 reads TGTGCCAGCAGCGAACCGGGACTAGCGGGCACCTTGGCAGATACGCAGTATTTT.

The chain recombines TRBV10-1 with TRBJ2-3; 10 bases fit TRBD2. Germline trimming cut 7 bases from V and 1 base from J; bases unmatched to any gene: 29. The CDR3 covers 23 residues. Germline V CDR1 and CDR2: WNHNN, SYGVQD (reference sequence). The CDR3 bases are TGCGCCAGCATCGACGATCTAGCGGGGGCCCCCCTAGCACAGACCTCAGGCACAGATACGCAGTATTTT. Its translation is CASIDDLAGAPLAQTSGTDTQYF.

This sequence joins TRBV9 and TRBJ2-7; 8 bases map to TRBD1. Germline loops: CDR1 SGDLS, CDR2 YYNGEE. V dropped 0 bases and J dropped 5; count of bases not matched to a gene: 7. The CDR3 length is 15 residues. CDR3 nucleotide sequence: TGTGCCAGCAGCGTAGTAGGAGACAGGGGTCACGAGCAGTACTTC. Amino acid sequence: CASSVVGDRGHEQYF. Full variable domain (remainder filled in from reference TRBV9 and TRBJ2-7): DSGVTQTPKHLITATGQRVTLRCSPRSGDLSVYWYQQSLDQGLQFLIQYYNGEERAKGNILERFSAQQFPDLHSELNLSSLELGDSALYFCASSVVGDRGHEQYFGPGTRLTVT.

CDR3 residues: CASSLPTGLAGTTDTQYF. The CDR3 DNA reads TGTGCCAGCTCACTCCCGACGGGACTAGCGGGAACAACAGATACGCAGTATTTT. This chain links TRBV18 with TRBJ2-3, with 13 bases matching TRBD2. Per the germline V gene, CDR1 is KGHSH and CDR2 is LQKENI. This CDR3 has 18 residues. Unmatched junction bases numbered 10, after V lost 4 bases and J lost 3 bases. Filled out from reference TRBV18 and TRBJ2-3, the complete variable domain reads NAGVMQNPRHLVRRRGQEARLRCSPMKGHSHVYWYRQLPEEGLKFMVYLQKENIIDESGMPKERFSAEFPKEGPSILRIQQVVRGDSAAYFCASSLPTGLAGTTDTQYFGPGTRLTVL.

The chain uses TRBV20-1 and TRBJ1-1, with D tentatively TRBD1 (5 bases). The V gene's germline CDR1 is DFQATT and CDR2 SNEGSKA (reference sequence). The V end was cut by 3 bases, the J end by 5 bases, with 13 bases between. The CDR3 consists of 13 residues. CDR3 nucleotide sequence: TGCAGTGCTAGTCCAGGGCGGATTACTGAAGCTTTCTTT. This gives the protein CSASPGRITEAFF.